This record covers a single T cell receptor (beta chain). Assay: immunoSEQ multiplex PCR; the TCRdb copy retains only in-frame clones and omits some. The sample lists roughly 1.5 million clones; 95% to 99% were seen once. The data derive from a study of shared clonotypes between healthy human individuals. Trimming removed 2 bases from V and 0 bases from J, with 10 bases in between. There are 15 residues in the CDR3. Germline CDR1 reads MGHRA; CDR2 reads YSYEKL. The chain has TRBV4-1 and TRBJ1-1; no definite D call. Sequenced: naive CD4+ T cells sorted from blood. Subset specified: CD45RA+ positively selected. This receptor was taken from a man younger than 40 in good health. CDR3 coding DNA: TGCGCCAGCAGCCAAAACGCGGCGGTGAACACTGAAGCTTTCTTT. This codes for CASSQNAAVNTEAFF.